This T cell receptor (beta chain) came from a study of identical twins. This clonotype was detected a few times. Its specificity is unknown. With template switching, a universal primer site was added, and the cDNA carried unique molecular identifiers. One entry per CDR3 protein, called by TCRdb with MiXCR from the 5' RACE reads. This table has 500,000 to 650,000 distinct CDR3 sequences, about 20% appearing once. The CDR3 length is 11 residues. Germline V gene data show CDR1 as ENHRY and CDR2 as SYGVKD. V lost 10 bases to trimming and J lost 5 bases, with 11 bases between them. Study results and limitations: Twins' surplus sharing was weaker for beta out-of-frame sequences. Its conclusions, products of cross-sectional statistical analysis, did not come from following the same donors.

Another study also made use of these data, one on yellow fever vaccine responses in identical twins.

This sequence joins TRBV10-3 and TRBJ1-1, with D tentatively TRBD1 (5 bases). The material sequenced was CD4+ T cells sorted from blood. The sequence came from a woman in her late teens or twenties in good health. In DNA, the CDR3 is TGTGCCACCCTCGGGGGGACTGAAGCTTTCTTT. Its translation: CATLGGTEAFF.